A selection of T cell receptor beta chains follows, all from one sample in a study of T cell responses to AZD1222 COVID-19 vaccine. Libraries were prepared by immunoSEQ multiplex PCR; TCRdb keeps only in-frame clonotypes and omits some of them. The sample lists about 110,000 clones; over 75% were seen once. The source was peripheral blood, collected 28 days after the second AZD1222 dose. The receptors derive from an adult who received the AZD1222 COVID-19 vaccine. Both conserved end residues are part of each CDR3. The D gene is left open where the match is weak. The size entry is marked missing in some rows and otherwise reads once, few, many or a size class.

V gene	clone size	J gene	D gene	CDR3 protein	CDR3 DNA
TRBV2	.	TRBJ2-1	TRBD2	CASSGRLAGSDEQFF	TGTGCCAGCAGTGGTCGACTAGCGGGGTCGGATGAGCAGTTCTTC
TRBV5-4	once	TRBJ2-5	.	CASSLPGALQETQYF	TGTGCCAGCAGCTTGCCAGGGGCTCTCCAAGAGACCCAGTACTTC
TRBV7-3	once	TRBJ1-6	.	CASSSGTLSSPLHF	TGTGCCAGCAGCTCAGGGACTCTCAGCTCACCCCTCCACTTT
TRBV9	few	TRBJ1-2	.	CASSASLTEDYGYTF	TGTGCCAGCAGCGCAAGCCTTACGGAGGACTATGGCTACACCTTC
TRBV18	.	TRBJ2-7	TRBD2	CASSPISGAPMSYEQYF	TGTGCCAGCTCACCAATAAGCGGGGCACCAATGAGCTACGAGCAGTACTTC
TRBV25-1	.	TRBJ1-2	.	CASSPGYEGGYTF	TGTGCCAGCAGCCCGGGCTACGAGGGTGGCTACACCTTC
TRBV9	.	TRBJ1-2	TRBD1	CASSGTNGQGGNYGYTF	TGTGCCAGCAGCGGGACTAATGGACAGGGGGGGAACTATGGCTACACCTTC
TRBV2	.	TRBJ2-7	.	CASGTEKFYEQYF	TGTGCCAGCGGTACAGAGAAATTCTACGAGCAGTACTTC
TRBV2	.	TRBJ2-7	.	CASSEANKGQYEQYF	TGTGCCAGCAGTGAAGCGAATAAGGGGCAGTACGAGCAGTACTTC
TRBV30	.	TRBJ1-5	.	CAWSWGTGIGNQPQHF	TGTGCCTGGAGTTGGGGAACAGGGATCGGCAATCAGCCCCAGCATTTT
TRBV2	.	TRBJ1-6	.	CASSEWTGNSPLHF	TGTGCCAGCAGTGAATGGACTGGTAATTCACCCCTCCACTTT
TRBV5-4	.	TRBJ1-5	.	CASSLWGRQPQHF	TGTGCCAGCAGCTTGTGGGGTCGTCAGCCCCAGCATTTT
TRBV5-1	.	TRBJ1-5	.	CASSLGRGNQPQHF	TGCGCCAGCAGCTTGGGCAGGGGTAATCAGCCCCAGCATTTT
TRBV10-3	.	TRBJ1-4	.	CAISTGISNEKLFF	TGTGCCATCAGTACAGGGATCTCTAATGAAAAACTGTTTTTT
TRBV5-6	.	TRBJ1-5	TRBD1	CASSREGQGLPGQHF	TGTGCCAGCAGCCGAGAAGGACAGGGACTGCCCGGTCAGCATTTT
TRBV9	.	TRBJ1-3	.	CASRGLSGNTIYF	TGTGCCAGCCGTGGCCTCTCTGGAAACACCATATATTTT
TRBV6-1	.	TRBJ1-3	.	CASNGVSGNTIYF	TGTGCCAGCAACGGGGTATCTGGAAACACCATATATTTT
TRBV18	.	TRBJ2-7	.	CASSPQGSYEQYF	TGTGCCAGCTCACCTCAGGGTTCGTACGAGCAGTACTTC
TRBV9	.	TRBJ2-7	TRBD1	CASSVAPTGGTYEQYF	TGTGCCAGCAGCGTAGCCCCGACAGGGGGCACGTACGAGCAGTACTTC
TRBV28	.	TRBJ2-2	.	CASSLMAGELFF	TGTGCCAGCAGTTTAATGGCCGGGGAGCTGTTTTTT
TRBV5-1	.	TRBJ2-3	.	CASSLGRGRGTDTQYF	TGCGCCAGCAGCTTGGGGCGCGGGCGGGGCACAGATACGCAGTATTTT
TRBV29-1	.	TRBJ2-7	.	CSVLADTREQYF	TGCAGCGTTCTGGCGGACACAAGGGAGCAGTACTTC
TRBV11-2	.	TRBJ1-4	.	CASSLFGGNNEKLFF	TGTGCCAGCAGCTTATTTGGGGGGAATAATGAAAAACTGTTTTTT
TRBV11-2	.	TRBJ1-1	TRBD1	CASSWTGGGSEAFF	TGTGCCAGCAGCTGGACAGGGGGCGGATCTGAAGCTTTCTTT
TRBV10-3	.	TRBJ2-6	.	CAISERGASSGANVLTF	TGTGCCATCAGTGAACGAGGGGCCAGCTCTGGGGCCAACGTCCTGACTTTC
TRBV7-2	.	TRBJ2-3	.	CASSSLTSPDTQYF	TGTGCCAGCAGCTCCCTCACTAGTCCAGATACGCAGTATTTT
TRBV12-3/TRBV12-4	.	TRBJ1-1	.	CASVWGTGTEAFF	TGTGCCAGCGTTTGGGGGACCGGCACTGAAGCTTTCTTT
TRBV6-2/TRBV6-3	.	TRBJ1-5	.	CASSTQGYNQPQHF	TGTGCCAGCAGTACCCAGGGTTACAATCAGCCCCAGCATTTT
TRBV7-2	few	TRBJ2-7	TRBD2	CASSLEGLALYEQYF	TGTGCCAGCAGCTTAGAAGGACTAGCGCTCTACGAGCAGTACTTC
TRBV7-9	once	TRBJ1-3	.	CASSPPTGLGNTIYF	TGTGCCAGCAGCCCCCCTACAGGGCTCGGAAACACCATATATTTT
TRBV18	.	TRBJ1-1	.	CASSPLGGTEAFF	TGTGCCAGCTCACCCCTCGGAGGGACTGAAGCTTTCTTT
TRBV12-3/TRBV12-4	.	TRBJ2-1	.	CASSLGIEQFF	TGTGCCAGCAGTTTAGGGATTGAGCAGTTCTTC
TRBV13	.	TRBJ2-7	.	CASSLGLGSYEQYF	TGTGCCAGCAGCTTAGGTCTAGGCTCCTACGAGCAGTACTTC
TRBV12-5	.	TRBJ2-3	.	CASGPSSTDTQYF	TGTGCTAGTGGCCCCTCTAGCACAGATACGCAGTATTTT
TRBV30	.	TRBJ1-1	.	CAWRSSGITEAFF	TGTGCCTGGAGGTCTTCTGGAATCACTGAAGCTTTCTTT
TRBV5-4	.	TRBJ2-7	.	CASSLKGSYEQYF	TGTGCCAGCAGCCTTAAGGGCAGCTACGAGCAGTACTTC
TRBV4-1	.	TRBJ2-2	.	CASRDEVLGFTGELFF	TGCGCCAGCAGGGACGAGGTGCTTGGATTCACCGGGGAGCTGTTTTTT
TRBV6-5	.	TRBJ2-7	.	CASSRDPYEQYF	TGTGCCAGCAGTCGGGACCCCTACGAGCAGTACTTC
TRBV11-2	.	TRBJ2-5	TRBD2	CASSLDPTSEKTQYF	TGTGCCAGCAGCTTAGATCCCACTAGCGAGAAGACCCAGTACTTC
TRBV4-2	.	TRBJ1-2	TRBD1	CASSQDRVGYGYTF	TGTGCCAGCAGCCAGGACAGGGTTGGTTATGGCTACACCTTC
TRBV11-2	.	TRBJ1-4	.	CASSEDLMQDEKLFF	TGTGCCAGCAGTGAAGACCTTATGCAGGATGAAAAACTGTTTTTT
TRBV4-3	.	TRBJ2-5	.	CASSQDLAEGRETQYF	TGCGCCAGCAGCCAAGATCTGGCGGAGGGGCGGGAGACCCAGTACTTC
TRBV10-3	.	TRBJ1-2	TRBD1	CAIRPGQGNYGYTF	TGTGCCATCAGGCCTGGACAGGGGAACTATGGCTACACCTTC
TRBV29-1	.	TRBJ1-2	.	CSVEEGTGRPSLYGYTF	TGCAGCGTTGAAGAAGGAACAGGACGACCATCACTTTATGGCTACACCTTC
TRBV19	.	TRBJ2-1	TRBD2	CASEERGGIYEQFF	TGTGCCAGTGAGGAGCGGGGGGGCATATATGAGCAGTTCTTC
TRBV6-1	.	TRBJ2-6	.	CASSEAQSGANVLTF	TGTGCCAGCAGTGAAGCACAGTCTGGGGCCAACGTCCTGACTTTC
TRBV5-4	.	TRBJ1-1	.	CASSLGRGLGTEAFF	TGTGCCAGCAGCTTGGGCAGAGGGTTAGGGACTGAAGCTTTCTTT